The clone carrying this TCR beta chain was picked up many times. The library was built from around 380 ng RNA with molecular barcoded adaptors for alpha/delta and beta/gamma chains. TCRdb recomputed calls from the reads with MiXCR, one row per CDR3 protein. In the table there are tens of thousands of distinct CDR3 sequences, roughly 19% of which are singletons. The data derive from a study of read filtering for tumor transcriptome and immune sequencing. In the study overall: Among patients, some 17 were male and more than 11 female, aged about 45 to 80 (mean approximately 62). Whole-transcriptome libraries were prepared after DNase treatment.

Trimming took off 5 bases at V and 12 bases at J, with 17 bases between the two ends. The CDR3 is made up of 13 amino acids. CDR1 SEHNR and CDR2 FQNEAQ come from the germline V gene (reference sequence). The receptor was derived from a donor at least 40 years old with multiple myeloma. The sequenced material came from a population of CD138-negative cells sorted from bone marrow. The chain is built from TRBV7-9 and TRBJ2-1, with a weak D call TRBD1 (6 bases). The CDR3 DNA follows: TGTGCCAGCAGCCCCGGGACATCTCTTAGGCAGTTCTTC. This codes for CASSPGTSLRQFF.